This passage covers 10 T cell receptor beta chains from one sample sequenced in a study of shared clonotypes between healthy human individuals (dated by TCRdb to 2018 to 2021). The receptor library was made with the immunoSEQ multiplex PCR assay. The table was pulled from immuneACCESS by TCRdb, which kept in-frame rearrangements only. Such tables lose some clones; where checked, under half of the loss comes from unresolved V genes, and the rest has no known cause. This sample is represented by about 980,000 clones; 76% of them were singletons. Around 1.4% of the sample rests with the top ten. Material for sequencing was memory CD4+ T cells sorted from blood. Read against the paper, the sample's cell subset or site label means: CD45RA-negative fraction. The receptor set was obtained from a man younger than 35 in good health.

This chain links TRBV6-1 with TRBJ2-5, with D maybe TRBD1 (5 bases). CDR1 and CDR2 (germline): MNHNS, SASEGT. The ends were cut back, 2 bases at V and 2 bases at J, with 18 bases in the middle. The CDR3 is 17 amino acids. The CDR3: CASSESRGHGIQETQYF. CDR3 coding DNA: TGTGCCAGCAGTGAAAGTCGAGGACATGGGATACAAGAGACCCAGTACTTC.

This clone has just a few counts. V is TRBV10-3 and J is TRBJ1-6; D is undetermined. The CDR3 extends over 13 amino acids. Germline V gives CDR1 ENHRY, CDR2 SYGVKD. V was trimmed by 7 bases and J by 6 bases, leaving 10 bases between them. DNA of the CDR3: TGTGCCATCAATCAGGCGATTAATTCACCCCTCCACTTT. This translates into CAINQAINSPLHF.

The rearrangement links TRBV18 to TRBJ2-1; no reliable D call. From germline, CDR1 is KGHSH and CDR2 LQKENI. This CDR3 has 15 residues. Deletions cut 2 bases from V and 0 bases from J, with 8 bases between. The CDR3 bases are TGTGCCAGCTCACCATACTCAAGCTCCTACAATGAGCAGTTCTTC. Protein: CASSPYSSSYNEQFF. The whole variable domain, remainder taken from reference TRBV18 and TRBJ2-1, is NAGVMQNPRHLVRRRGQEARLRCSPMKGHSHVYWYRQLPEEGLKFMVYLQKENIIDESGMPKERFSAEFPKEGPSILRIQQVVRGDSAAYFCASSPYSSSYNEQFFGPGTRLTVL.

V usage is TRBV10-1 and J usage is TRBJ2-1; 7 bases are a match to TRBD2. The V gene end was trimmed by 6 bases and the J gene end by 4 bases; junction bases not matched to a gene: 6. This CDR3 spans 14 amino acids. The germline gives CDR1 WNHNN, CDR2 SYGVQD (reference sequence). The CDR3 DNA follows: TGCGCCAGCAGCGAAGCGGGGAATTACAATGAGCAGTTCTTC. It encodes CASSEAGNYNEQFF.

The chain couples TRBV4-1 to TRBJ1-4; D unclear. The CDR3 spans 14 residues. V lost 3 bases and J lost 7, with 12 bases in between. The V gene's germline CDR1 is MGHRA and CDR2 YSYEKL. DNA of the CDR3: TGCGCCAGCAGCCACCAGTTCGCGGGTGAAAAACTGTTTTTT. It yields the protein CASSHQFAGEKLFF.

V gene TRBV5-1 combines with J gene TRBJ2-2, with TRBD2 as a possible D gene (6 bases). The V gene lost 1 base and the J gene lost 7 bases, with 26 bases spanning the gap. This CDR3 comprises 19 residues. The germline gives CDR1 SGHRS, CDR2 YFSETQ. In nucleotides, the CDR3 is TGCGCCAGCAGCTTGTATGGCCCCTTTGTGGGGGGATCGGGCGGGGAGCTGTTTTTT. Its protein is CASSLYGPFVGGSGGELFF. The full variable domain, rest sourced from reference TRBV5-1 and TRBJ2-2, is KAGVTQTPRYLIKTRGQQVTLSCSPISGHRSVSWYQQTPGQGLQFLFEYFSETQRNKGNFPGRFSGRQFSNSRSEMNVSTLELGDSALYLCASSLYGPFVGGSGGELFFGEGSRLTVL.

This clone was recorded at least ten times. V and J are TRBV5-4 and TRBJ1-6; TRBD1 matches 8 bases. This CDR3 comprises 17 residues. Germline V gene data show CDR1 as SGHNT and CDR2 as YYREEE (reference sequence). The V and J ends lost 1 base and 3 bases, in that order; junction bases with no gene match: 6. The CDR3: CASSLSPDRGYNSPLHF. As DNA, the CDR3 is TGTGCCAGCAGCTTGTCCCCTGACAGGGGCTATAATTCACCCCTCCACTTT.

This rearrangement joins TRBV28 to TRBJ1-1, with D possibly matching TRBD1 (5 bases). Germline-derived CDR1 and CDR2 are MDHEN and SYDVKM. The length of the CDR3 is 15 residues. V gave up 6 bases and J gave up 2 bases, with 16 bases separating them. The CDR3: CASRLGGPGNTEAFF. The DNA of the CDR3 is TGTGCCAGCAGGCTCGGGGGTCCGGGCAACACTGAAGCTTTCTTT.

This clone was detected once. The chain uses TRBV7-2 and TRBJ2-3, with D perhaps matching TRBD1 or TRBD2 (5 bases each). The CDR3 loop spans 17 amino acids. Germline CDR1 and CDR2: SGHTA and FQGNSA. V gave up 1 base and J gave up 1 base, with 15 bases separating them. In DNA form, the CDR3 reads TGTGCCAGCAGCTTAGTAGGGCGGCGAGGGGGCACAGATACGCAGTATTTT. It encodes CASSLVGRRGGTDTQYF.

The chain couples TRBV25-1 to TRBJ1-2; 8 nucleotides line up with TRBD1. Looked up from germline, CDR1 is MGHDK and CDR2 is SYGVNS. There are 15 residues in the CDR3. The V and J ends lost 11 bases and 1 base, in that order; junction bases with no gene match: 12. CDR3 nucleotide sequence: TGTGCCGGACCCCGTGGGACAGGACATAACTATGGCTACACCTTC. Protein sequence: CAGPRGTGHNYGYTF.